A single sample is the source of the 28 T cell receptor beta chains below, sequenced in a study of shared clonotypes between healthy human individuals. Using immunoSEQ multiplex PCR, the repertoire was profiled, and TCRdb retains in-frame clones only, with some absent. This table has about 2.4 million clones, 90% to 95% appearing once. Sequenced sample: naive CD4+ T cells sorted from blood. The subset: CD45RA+ positively selected. Receptors originate from a young man in good health.

Notes on this clone: Other DNA variants within this sample encode the same CDR3. This sequence joins TRBV9 and TRBJ2-5; D gene uncertain. The CDR3 is 13 amino acids. The V gene's germline CDR1 is SGDLS and CDR2 YYNGEE. The V gene lost 3 bases and the J gene lost 2 bases, with 8 bases spanning the gap. The CDR3 is CASSASGQETQYF. The CDR3 region has the DNA TGTGCCAGCAGCGCGTCCGGGCAAGAGACCCAGTACTTC.

The V gene is TRBV19, the J gene TRBJ1-5, with D unresolved. Looked up from germline, CDR1 is LNHDA and CDR2 is SQIVND (reference sequence). The CDR3 consists of 13 residues. V was trimmed by 6 bases and J by 3 bases, leaving 9 bases between them. The CDR3 sequence: CASSPAVNQPQHF. DNA of the CDR3: TGTGCCAGTAGCCCTGCTGTCAATCAGCCCCAGCATTTT.

The chain links TRBV5-1 to TRBJ1-3; TRBD1 might be the D (6 bases). This CDR3 comprises 16 residues. In germline, CDR1 is SGHRS, CDR2 YFSETQ. V dropped 3 bases and J dropped 3 bases, with 16 bases sitting between them. CDR3 in DNA: TGCGCCAGCAGCTACTTGGACAGTGCTGGTGGAAACACCATATATTTT. Translating it yields CASSYLDSAGGNTIYF.

Note on this clone: The sample has other DNA sequences that encode this CDR3 too. The chain carries TRBV30 and TRBJ2-5; D not resolved. CDR3 length equals 10 residues. The ends were cut back, 3 bases at V and 4 bases at J, with 3 bases in the middle. Germline-derived CDR1 and CDR2 are GTSNPN and SVGIG (reference sequence). CDR3 nucleotides: TGTGCCTGGAGCGGAGAGACCCAGTACTTC. Translation: CAWSGETQYF.

J is TRBJ2-7 and V is TRBV6-6, with D tentatively TRBD1 or TRBD2 (6 bases each). Trimming cost V 2 bases and J 8 bases, with 13 bases left between them. This CDR3 has 13 residues. Germline V gene data show CDR1 as MNHNY and CDR2 as SVGAGI (reference sequence). This chain's CDR3 is CASSYGGPVQQYF. Here the CDR3 DNA reads TGTGCCAGCAGTTACGGGGGGCCAGTTCAGCAGTACTTC.

The chain combines TRBV11-2 with TRBJ2-1, with TRBD2 as a possible D gene (6 bases). CDR3 length: 15 residues. CDR1 is SGHAT and CDR2 is FQNNGV in the germline V gene. V was pared by 5 bases and J by 2 bases, with 13 bases between. Here the CDR3 reads CASSAAGYTYNEQFF. The CDR3 bases are TGTGCCAGCAGCGCAGCGGGCTACACCTACAATGAGCAGTTCTTC.

The chain carries TRBV30 and TRBJ1-1, with D unresolved. V shed 2 bases and J shed 7 bases, with 11 bases lying between them. The CDR3 consists of 12 residues. Germline CDR1 and CDR2: GTSNPN and SVGIG (reference sequence). CDR3 sequence: CAWSHKGIEAFF. The CDR3 nucleotides read TGTGCCTGGAGTCATAAAGGGATTGAAGCTTTCTTT.

The rearrangement links TRBV6-1 to TRBJ2-3; TRBD1 or TRBD2 may be the D gene (6 bases each). This CDR3 has 15 residues. The germline V gene has CDR1 MNHNS and CDR2 SASEGT. The ends were cut back, 1 base at V and 4 bases at J, with 12 bases in the middle. CDR3 in DNA: TGTGCCAGCAGTGAAGTTTGGGGGGCCGCAGATACGCAGTATTTT. Protein product: CASSEVWGAADTQYF.

The gene calls are TRBV25-1 and TRBJ2-2; D is possibly TRBD1 or TRBD2 (5 bases each). Germline CDR1 and CDR2: MGHDK and SYGVNS. The V end was cut by 7 bases, the J end by 6 bases, with 21 bases between. This CDR3 has 16 residues. DNA of the CDR3: TGTGCCAGCACGCCCTCCGGGACCGCCGGATCCGGGGAGCTGTTTTTT. It translates to CASTPSGTAGSGELFF.

V usage is TRBV11-2 and J usage is TRBJ1-4; a weak D match, TRBD1 (5 bases). The V and J ends lost 1 base and 13 bases respectively, with 16 bases between them. The germline gives CDR1 SGHAT, CDR2 FQNNGV. The CDR3 totals 14 residues. CDR3 sequence reads: CASSLGTSPVRLFF. In DNA form, the CDR3 reads TGTGCCAGCAGCTTAGGGACAAGTCCCGTGAGACTGTTTTTT.

The chain combines TRBV30 with TRBJ2-1, with TRBD2 matching 10 bases. V gave up 4 bases and J gave up 4 bases; unmatched junction bases: 7. Germline CDR1 reads GTSNPN; CDR2 reads SVGIG (reference sequence). This CDR3 has 15 residues. CDR3 residues: CAWKRGTSAYNEQFF. The CDR3, as DNA: TGTGCCTGGAAGAGAGGGACTAGCGCGTACAATGAGCAGTTCTTC.

The rearrangement joins TRBV30 to TRBJ1-5; 8 positions agree with TRBD1. This CDR3 comprises 16 residues. Germline values: CDR1 GTSNPN, CDR2 SVGIG (reference sequence). Trimming took 2 bases from V and 4 from J; bases not matched to a gene: 10. CDR3 sequence reads: CAWSQTRDRRNQPQHF. Here the CDR3 DNA reads TGTGCCTGGAGTCAAACCCGGGACAGGAGGAATCAGCCCCAGCATTTT.

The chain links TRBV25-1 to TRBJ1-4; D may be TRBD1 (6 bases). Germline values: CDR1 MGHDK, CDR2 SYGVNS. CDR3 length: 13 amino acids. V lost 6 bases, J lost 8 bases, and 13 bases lay in between. The DNA of the CDR3 is TGTGCCAGCAGAAGGGGGGCGGGGGAAAAACTGTTTTTT. This sequence encodes CASRRGAGEKLFF.

Worth noting for this clone: The same CDR3 is also encoded by other DNA sequences in this sample. The J gene is TRBJ2-3, the V gene TRBV5-1, with TRBD2 matching over 11 bases. J gave up 4 bases and V 5 bases, and 3 bases lay outside the gene matches. The CDR3 is made up of 14 amino acids. CDR1 and CDR2 (germline): SGHRS, YFSETQ. The CDR3 nucleotides read TGCGCCAGCAGTCTAGCGGGAGGAGCAGATACGCAGTATTTT. Its translation is CASSLAGGADTQYF.

The chain recombines TRBV19 with TRBJ2-2; D is possibly TRBD1 or TRBD2 (5 bases each). Germline V gene sequence: CDR1 LNHDA, CDR2 SQIVND (reference sequence). This CDR3 contains 15 residues. Between the trimmed V and J ends, which lost 10 bases and 5 bases, there was a span of 20 bases. The CDR3 nucleotides read TGTGCCACCTCTGCAGGGAGTAAAAGTACCGGGGAGCTGTTTTTT. This gives the protein CATSAGSKSTGELFF.

As to this clone: A junction boundary mismatches the germline segment, possibly from a read error. V gene TRBV7-7 combines with J gene TRBJ2-1; 8 bases align to TRBD1. Germline values: CDR1 SSHAT, CDR2 FNYEAQ (reference sequence). The CDR3 covers 14 residues. CDR3 protein: CASSRNQGANEQFF. In DNA, the CDR3 is TGTGCTAGCAGCCGTAACCAGGGGGCGAATGAGCAGTTCTTC. The full variable domain, in which reference TRBV7-7 and TRBJ2-1 provide the parts outside the CDR3, is GAGVSQSPRYKVTKRGQDVTLRCDPISSHATLYWYQQALGQGPEFLTYFNYEAQPDKSGLPSDRFSAERPEGSISTLTIQRTEQRDSAMYRCASSRNQGANEQFFGPGTRLTVL.

The chain has TRBV7-8 and TRBJ1-2; D is undetermined. The V end was cut by 5 bases, the J end by 4 bases, with 14 bases between. Germline CDR1 and CDR2: SGHVS and FQNEAQ. The CDR3 totals 14 residues. In nucleotides, the CDR3 is TGTGCCAGCAGCCGCAACTCAGCGGCCTATGGCTACACCTTC. Its translation is CASSRNSAAYGYTF.

This chain joins TRBV6-1 and TRBJ1-5; D is undetermined. The CDR3 covers 14 residues. Trimming removed 5 bases from V and 3 bases from J, with 11 bases in between. Germline V gene data show CDR1 as MNHNS and CDR2 as SASEGT. The CDR3 DNA reads as TGTGCCAGCAGTCCCCATATTATCAATCAGCCCCAGCATTTT. The encoded protein is CASSPHIINQPQHF.

The chain employs TRBV10-1 and TRBJ1-1; D possibly corresponds to TRBD1 (6 bases). The CDR3 has 15 residues. In germline, CDR1 is WNHNN, CDR2 SYGVQD (reference sequence). Trimming pared 3 bases from V and 2 bases from J, leaving 13 bases between. The DNA of the CDR3 is TGCGCCAGCAGTGAAGGGAGCAGGGGAAACACTGAAGCTTTCTTT. It codes for CASSEGSRGNTEAFF.

The rearrangement links TRBV10-2 to TRBJ2-1; 8 nucleotides match TRBD2. The CDR3 is made up of 16 amino acids. Germline V CDR1 and CDR2: WSHSY, SAAADI. V shed 8 bases and J 8 bases; nucleotides not matched to a gene: 17. CDR3 residues: CASSDGGGSDSHEQFF. DNA for the CDR3: TGCGCCAGCTCCGACGGCGGGGGGAGTGATAGCCATGAGCAGTTCTTC.

The chain joins TRBV10-2 to TRBJ1-2, with 10 bases lining up with TRBD1. Germline values: CDR1 WSHSY, CDR2 SAAADI. This CDR3 region has 15 residues. V lost 3 bases and J lost 6; bases outside the gene matches: 7. CDR3 in amino acids: CASSDQDRGPNGYTF. CDR3 sequence (DNA): TGCGCCAGCAGTGACCAAGACAGGGGGCCAAATGGCTACACCTTC.

The chain employs TRBV18 and TRBJ2-7; the match to TRBD2 covers 14 bases. The germline V gene encodes CDR1 KGHSH and CDR2 LQKENI. With V trimmed by 1 base and J by 5 bases, 1 base remained unmatched. This CDR3 spans 15 amino acids. Here the CDR3 reads CASSPRLAGGNEQYF. The CDR3 region has the DNA TGTGCCAGCTCACCACGACTAGCGGGGGGGAACGAGCAGTACTTC.

The chain recombines TRBV5-1 with TRBJ2-7; 7 nucleotides agree with TRBD1. Trimming cost V 4 bases and J 7 bases; bases outside gene matches: 11. CDR1 SGHRS and CDR2 YFSETQ come from the germline V gene. This CDR3 is 14 amino acids long. Written as DNA, the CDR3 is TGCGCCAGCAGCAAGGGACAGACTTCTACGGAGCAGTACTTC. Translated: CASSKGQTSTEQYF.

The chain links TRBV6-5 to TRBJ1-4; D is unclear. The CDR3 sequence is 15 residues long. V was cut by 0 bases and J by 8 bases, with 13 bases left in between. Germline V lookup: CDR1 MNHEY, CDR2 SVGAGI. The CDR3 region is CASSYSRANWEKLFF. In nucleotides, the CDR3 is TGTGCCAGCAGTTACTCGAGGGCCAACTGGGAAAAACTGTTTTTT.

The rearrangement joins TRBV28 to TRBJ1-6; D is undetermined. Germline CDR1 and CDR2: MDHEN and SYDVKM. Between the trimmed V and J ends, which lost 6 bases and 5 bases, there was a span of 17 bases. The CDR3 is 16 amino acids. CDR3 nucleotide sequence: TGTGCCAGCAGGAGGTCCGGGCCTCGAAATAATTCACCCCTCCACTTT. Translating it yields CASRRSGPRNNSPLHF. Based on the CDR3 plus reference TRBV28 and TRBJ1-6, the full variable domain is DVKVTQSSRYLVKRTGEKVFLECVQDMDHENMFWYRQDPGLGLRLIYFSYDVKMKEKGDIPEGYSVSREKKERFSLILESASTNQTSMYLCASRRSGPRNNSPLHFGNGTRLTVT.

The chain joins TRBV14 to TRBJ2-2; 7 bases match TRBD1. CDR3 length: 14 amino acids. CDR1 is SGHDN and CDR2 is FVKESK in the germline V gene. Unmatched junction bases numbered 4, after V lost 5 bases and J lost 4 bases. This CDR3 reads CASSIQGTTGELFF. CDR3 DNA sequence: TGTGCCAGCAGCATACAGGGGACCACCGGGGAGCTGTTTTTT.

The CDR3 DNA reads as TGTGCAAGTCGCGCATCCATAATTCCGGAACCCTGGATAAGCAATCAGCCCCAGCATTTT. This encodes CASRASIIPEPWISNQPQHF. V gene TRBV12-2 combines with J gene TRBJ1-5. TRBV12-2 constitutes a pseudogene. The CDR3 totals 20 residues.

This chain links TRBV5-4 with TRBJ2-7; D might be TRBD2 (5 bases). Germline lookup yields CDR1 SGHNT and CDR2 YYREEE (reference sequence). V lost 1 base and J lost 0, with 11 bases in between. This CDR3 has 15 amino acids. The chain's CDR3 is CASSLSGRDSYEQYF. CDR3 bases: TGTGCCAGCAGCTTGTCTGGACGGGACTCCTACGAGCAGTACTTC.